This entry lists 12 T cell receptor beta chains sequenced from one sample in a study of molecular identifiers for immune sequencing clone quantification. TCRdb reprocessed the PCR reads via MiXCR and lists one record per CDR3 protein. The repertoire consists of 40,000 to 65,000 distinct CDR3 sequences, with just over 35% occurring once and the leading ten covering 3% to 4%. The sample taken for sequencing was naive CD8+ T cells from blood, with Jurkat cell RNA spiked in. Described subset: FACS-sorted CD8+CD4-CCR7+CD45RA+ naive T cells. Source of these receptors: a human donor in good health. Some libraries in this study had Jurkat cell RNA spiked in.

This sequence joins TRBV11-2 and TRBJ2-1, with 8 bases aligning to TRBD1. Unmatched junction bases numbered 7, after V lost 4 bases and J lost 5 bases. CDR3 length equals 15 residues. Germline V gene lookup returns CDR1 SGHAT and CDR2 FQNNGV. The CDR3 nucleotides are TGTGCCAGCAGCTCCCCCCTGGACAGGGACAATGAGCAGTTCTTC. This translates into CASSSPLDRDNEQFF.

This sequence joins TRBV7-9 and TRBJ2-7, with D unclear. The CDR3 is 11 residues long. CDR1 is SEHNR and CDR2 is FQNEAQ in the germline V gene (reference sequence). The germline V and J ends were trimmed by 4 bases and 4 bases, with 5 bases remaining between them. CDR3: CASSSQYEQYF. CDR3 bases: TGTGCCAGCAGCTCGCAGTACGAGCAGTACTTC.

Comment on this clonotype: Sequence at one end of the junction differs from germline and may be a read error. The CDR3 protein is CASSLRQGFPDPLDSRAYNEQLF. CDR3 coding DNA: TGTGCCAGCAGTCTCAGACAGGGGTTCCCCGACCCCCTCGACTCTCGCGCCTACAATGAGCAGCTCTTC. The rearrangement links TRBV27 to TRBJ2-1; 8 positions agree with TRBD1. This CDR3 contains 23 residues. The germline V gene has CDR1 MNHEY and CDR2 SMNVEV (reference sequence).

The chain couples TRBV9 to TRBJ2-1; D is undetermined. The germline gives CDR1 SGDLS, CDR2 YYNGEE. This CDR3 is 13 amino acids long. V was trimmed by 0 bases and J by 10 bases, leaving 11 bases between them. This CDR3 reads CASSVVQWQEQFF. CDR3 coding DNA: TGTGCCAGCAGCGTAGTACAATGGCAGGAGCAGTTCTTC.

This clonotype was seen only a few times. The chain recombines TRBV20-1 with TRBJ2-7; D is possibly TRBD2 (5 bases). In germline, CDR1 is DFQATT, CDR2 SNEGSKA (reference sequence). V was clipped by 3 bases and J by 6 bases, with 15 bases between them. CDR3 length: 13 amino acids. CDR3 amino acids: CSASWEYVAEQYF. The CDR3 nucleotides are TGCAGTGCTAGCTGGGAGTACGTCGCCGAGCAGTACTTC.

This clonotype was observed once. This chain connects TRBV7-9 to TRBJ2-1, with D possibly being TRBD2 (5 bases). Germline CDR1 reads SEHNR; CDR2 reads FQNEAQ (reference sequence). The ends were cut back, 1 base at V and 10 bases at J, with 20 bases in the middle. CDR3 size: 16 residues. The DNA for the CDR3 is TGTGCCAGCAGCTTAGTCGCCCCGGAGGCCATCAAAGAGCAGTTCTTC. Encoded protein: CASSLVAPEAIKEQFF.

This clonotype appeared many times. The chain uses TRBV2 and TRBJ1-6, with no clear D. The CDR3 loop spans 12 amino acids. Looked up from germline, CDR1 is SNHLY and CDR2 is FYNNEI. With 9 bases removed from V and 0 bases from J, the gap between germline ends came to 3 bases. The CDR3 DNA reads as TGTGCCAGGGGCTCCTATAATTCACCCCTCCACTTT. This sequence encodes CARGSYNSPLHF.

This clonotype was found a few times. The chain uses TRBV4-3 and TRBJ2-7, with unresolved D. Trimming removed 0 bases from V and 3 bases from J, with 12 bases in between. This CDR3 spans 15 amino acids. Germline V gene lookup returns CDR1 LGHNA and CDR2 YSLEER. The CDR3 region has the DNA TGCGCCAGCAGCCAAGATGCCGGACCTATCTACGAGCAGTACTTC. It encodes CASSQDAGPIYEQYF.

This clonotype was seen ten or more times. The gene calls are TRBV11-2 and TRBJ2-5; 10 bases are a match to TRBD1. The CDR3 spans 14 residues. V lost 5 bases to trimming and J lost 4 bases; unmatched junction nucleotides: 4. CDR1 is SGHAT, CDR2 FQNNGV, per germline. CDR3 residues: CASSLGQGSETQYF. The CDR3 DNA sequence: TGTGCCAGCAGCCTGGGACAGGGGTCAGAGACCCAGTACTTC.

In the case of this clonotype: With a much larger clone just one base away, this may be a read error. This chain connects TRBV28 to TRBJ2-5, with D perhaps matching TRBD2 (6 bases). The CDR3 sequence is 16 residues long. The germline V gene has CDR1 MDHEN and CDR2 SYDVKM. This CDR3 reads CASCLNGLATQETQYF. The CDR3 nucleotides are TGTGCCAGCTGTTTAAATGGGCTAGCGACACAAGAGACCCAGTACTTC.

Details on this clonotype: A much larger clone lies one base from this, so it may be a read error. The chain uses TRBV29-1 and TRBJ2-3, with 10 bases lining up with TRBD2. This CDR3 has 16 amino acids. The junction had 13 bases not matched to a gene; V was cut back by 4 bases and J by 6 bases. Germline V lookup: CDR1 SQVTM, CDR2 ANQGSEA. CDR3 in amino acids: CSVVLAGAPQSDTQYF. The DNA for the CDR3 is TGCAGCGTTGTTCTAGCGGGAGCCCCTCAATCCGATACGCAGTATTTT.

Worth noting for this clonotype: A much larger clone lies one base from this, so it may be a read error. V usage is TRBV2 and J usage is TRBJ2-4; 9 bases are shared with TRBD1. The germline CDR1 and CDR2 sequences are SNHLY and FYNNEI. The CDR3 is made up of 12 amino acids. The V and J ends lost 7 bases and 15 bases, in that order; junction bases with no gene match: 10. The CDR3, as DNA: TGTGCCAGCACTTATACAGGGGGCGGTCGGTACTTC. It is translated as CASTYTGGGRYF.